The 13 T cell receptor beta chains in this list originate from one sample, sequenced in a study of CD8 T cells in ankylosing spondylitis. One entry per CDR3 protein, called by TCRdb with MiXCR from the 5' RACE reads. The data hold a few hundred thousand distinct CDR3 sequences, with more than 9% observed a single time. Sequencing was carried out using blood, either unsorted or a sorted T cell fraction (not recorded which). The receptors stem from a male donor with ankylosing spondylitis or in good health (not recorded which).

In this sample, this clonotype turned up a few times. The genes are TRBV5-1 and TRBJ1-1; D gene unclear. This CDR3 has 14 residues. Germline CDR1 SGHRS, CDR2 YFSETQ. Trimming removed 5 bases at V and 0 bases at J, with 11 bases between. CDR3 nucleotide sequence: TGCGCCAGCAGAGTAGAAGCGATGAACACTGAAGCTTTCTTT. The encoded protein is CASRVEAMNTEAFF.

The sample holds many counts of this clonotype. V and J are TRBV24-1 and TRBJ2-3, with D tentatively TRBD1 (6 bases). This CDR3 is built from 15 residues. V lost 0 bases to trimming and J lost 1 base, with 7 bases between them. Germline CDR1 reads KGHDR; CDR2 reads SFDVKD. The CDR3 bases are TGTGCCACCAGTGATTTGCGGACAGGCACAGATACGCAGTATTTT. This translates into CATSDLRTGTDTQYF.

The DNA of the CDR3 is TGTGCCAGCAGCTTAGTGATTTCGGGCAGCTCCTACAATGAGCAGTTCTTC. This sequence encodes CASSLVISGSSYNEQFF. The chain is built from TRBV11-2 and TRBJ2-1, with no clear D. Per germline, CDR1 SGHAT and CDR2 FQNNGV. Trimming stripped 1 base from V and 0 bases from J, with 13 bases between. The CDR3 spans 17 residues.

The rearrangement links TRBV20-1 to TRBJ1-1; a possible D gene is TRBD1 (5 bases). In germline, CDR1 is DFQATT, CDR2 SNEGSKA (reference sequence). This CDR3 is built from 13 residues. Between the trimmed V and J ends, which lost 1 base and 9 bases, there was a span of 15 bases. CDR3 sequence (DNA): TGCAGTGCTAGAGTGGAGGGTTCAGGGAAAGCTTTCTTT. This translates into CSARVEGSGKAFF.

This clonotype was detected a few times. V usage is TRBV3-1 and J usage is TRBJ2-7; 9 positions match TRBD1. The germline V gene encodes CDR1 LGHDT and CDR2 YNNKEL (reference sequence). V lost 1 base to trimming and J lost 4 bases; unmatched junction nucleotides: 5. The CDR3 consists of 15 residues. As DNA, the CDR3 is TGTGCCAGCAGCCAAGGTCCGACAGGGGGGTACGAGCAGTACTTC. Protein: CASSQGPTGGYEQYF.

This clonotype has at least ten counts. This rearrangement joins TRBV29-1 to TRBJ1-5; 7 positions agree with TRBD1. This CDR3 spans 13 amino acids. From germline, CDR1 is SQVTM and CDR2 ANQGSEA. V dropped 5 bases and J dropped 4; count of bases not matched to a gene: 5. The CDR3 sequence is CSVSPGQNQPQHF. The CDR3 DNA reads TGCAGCGTTTCTCCGGGACAGAATCAGCCCCAGCATTTT.

This clonotype was observed many times. The chain employs TRBV3-1 and TRBJ2-1; 10 bases line up with TRBD2. This CDR3 is 16 amino acids long. Germline V CDR1 and CDR2: LGHDT, YNNKEL (reference sequence). V trimming: 6 bases; J trimming: 6 bases; junction bases outside the gene matches: 11. CDR3 sequence (DNA): TGTGCCAGCAGAGGAGGCTCACTAGCGGGGTCCAATGAGCAGTTCTTC. Translating it yields CASRGGSLAGSNEQFF.

Of note for this clonotype: One end of the junction is discordant with germline, which a read error may explain. The rearrangement links TRBV20-1 to TRBJ1-5; D is undetermined. Germline V gene sequence: CDR1 DFQATT, CDR2 SNEGSKA (reference sequence). The CDR3 is 11 residues long. The CDR3 protein is CSARAGQTQHF. The CDR3 DNA follows: TGCAGTGCTAGGGCTGGTCAGACCCAGCATTTT.

There are many counts of this clonotype. The V call is TRBV20-1, the J call TRBJ1-5; D is unclear. This CDR3 spans 14 amino acids. Trimming cost V 5 bases and J 6 bases, with 17 bases left between them. CDR1 is DFQATT and CDR2 is SNEGSKA in the germline V gene (reference sequence). In DNA form, the CDR3 reads TGCAGTGCTCAATCGGACCTCAGAGGTCAGCCCCAGCATTTT. Amino acids: CSAQSDLRGQPQHF.

This clonotype occurred many times. The chain links TRBV29-1 to TRBJ2-1, with 8 positions matching TRBD2. V was clipped by 3 bases and J by 4 bases; unmatched bases: 5. The CDR3 is made up of 14 amino acids. CDR1 and CDR2 (germline): SQVTM, ANQGSEA. The CDR3 loop is CSVEGAGAYNEQFF. The CDR3 DNA is TGCAGCGTTGAGGGAGCGGGGGCGTACAATGAGCAGTTCTTC.

V gene TRBV20-1 combines with J gene TRBJ2-4; 14 bases align to TRBD2. Germline CDR1 DFQATT, CDR2 SNEGSKA (reference sequence). Unmatched junction bases numbered 11, after V lost 3 bases and J lost 7 bases. CDR3 length: 17 amino acids. CDR3 in amino acids: CSASPLMTSGGANIQYF. The CDR3 nucleotides are TGCAGTGCTAGCCCCTTAATGACTAGCGGGGGGGCGAACATTCAGTACTTC.

This clonotype was found many times. J is TRBJ1-2 and V is TRBV7-2, with unresolved D. The length of the CDR3 is 15 residues. CDR1 and CDR2 from the germline V gene are SGHTA and FQGNSA. V was pared by 2 bases and J by 3 bases, with 13 bases between. The CDR3 nucleotides read TGTGCCAGCAGCTTATATGGAAGGGAAGACTATGGCTACACCTTC. Translation gives CASSLYGREDYGYTF.

This clonotype turned up a few times. The chain is built from TRBV12-3 or TRBV12-4 and TRBJ2-2; a possible D gene is TRBD2 (7 bases). The CDR3 loop spans 16 amino acids. Trimming pared 5 bases from V and 7 bases from J, leaving 20 bases between. The CDR3 bases are TGTGCCAGCAGTCCCTACCGGGGGGCCGATATCGGGGAGCTGTTTTTT. It specifies CASSPYRGADIGELFF.